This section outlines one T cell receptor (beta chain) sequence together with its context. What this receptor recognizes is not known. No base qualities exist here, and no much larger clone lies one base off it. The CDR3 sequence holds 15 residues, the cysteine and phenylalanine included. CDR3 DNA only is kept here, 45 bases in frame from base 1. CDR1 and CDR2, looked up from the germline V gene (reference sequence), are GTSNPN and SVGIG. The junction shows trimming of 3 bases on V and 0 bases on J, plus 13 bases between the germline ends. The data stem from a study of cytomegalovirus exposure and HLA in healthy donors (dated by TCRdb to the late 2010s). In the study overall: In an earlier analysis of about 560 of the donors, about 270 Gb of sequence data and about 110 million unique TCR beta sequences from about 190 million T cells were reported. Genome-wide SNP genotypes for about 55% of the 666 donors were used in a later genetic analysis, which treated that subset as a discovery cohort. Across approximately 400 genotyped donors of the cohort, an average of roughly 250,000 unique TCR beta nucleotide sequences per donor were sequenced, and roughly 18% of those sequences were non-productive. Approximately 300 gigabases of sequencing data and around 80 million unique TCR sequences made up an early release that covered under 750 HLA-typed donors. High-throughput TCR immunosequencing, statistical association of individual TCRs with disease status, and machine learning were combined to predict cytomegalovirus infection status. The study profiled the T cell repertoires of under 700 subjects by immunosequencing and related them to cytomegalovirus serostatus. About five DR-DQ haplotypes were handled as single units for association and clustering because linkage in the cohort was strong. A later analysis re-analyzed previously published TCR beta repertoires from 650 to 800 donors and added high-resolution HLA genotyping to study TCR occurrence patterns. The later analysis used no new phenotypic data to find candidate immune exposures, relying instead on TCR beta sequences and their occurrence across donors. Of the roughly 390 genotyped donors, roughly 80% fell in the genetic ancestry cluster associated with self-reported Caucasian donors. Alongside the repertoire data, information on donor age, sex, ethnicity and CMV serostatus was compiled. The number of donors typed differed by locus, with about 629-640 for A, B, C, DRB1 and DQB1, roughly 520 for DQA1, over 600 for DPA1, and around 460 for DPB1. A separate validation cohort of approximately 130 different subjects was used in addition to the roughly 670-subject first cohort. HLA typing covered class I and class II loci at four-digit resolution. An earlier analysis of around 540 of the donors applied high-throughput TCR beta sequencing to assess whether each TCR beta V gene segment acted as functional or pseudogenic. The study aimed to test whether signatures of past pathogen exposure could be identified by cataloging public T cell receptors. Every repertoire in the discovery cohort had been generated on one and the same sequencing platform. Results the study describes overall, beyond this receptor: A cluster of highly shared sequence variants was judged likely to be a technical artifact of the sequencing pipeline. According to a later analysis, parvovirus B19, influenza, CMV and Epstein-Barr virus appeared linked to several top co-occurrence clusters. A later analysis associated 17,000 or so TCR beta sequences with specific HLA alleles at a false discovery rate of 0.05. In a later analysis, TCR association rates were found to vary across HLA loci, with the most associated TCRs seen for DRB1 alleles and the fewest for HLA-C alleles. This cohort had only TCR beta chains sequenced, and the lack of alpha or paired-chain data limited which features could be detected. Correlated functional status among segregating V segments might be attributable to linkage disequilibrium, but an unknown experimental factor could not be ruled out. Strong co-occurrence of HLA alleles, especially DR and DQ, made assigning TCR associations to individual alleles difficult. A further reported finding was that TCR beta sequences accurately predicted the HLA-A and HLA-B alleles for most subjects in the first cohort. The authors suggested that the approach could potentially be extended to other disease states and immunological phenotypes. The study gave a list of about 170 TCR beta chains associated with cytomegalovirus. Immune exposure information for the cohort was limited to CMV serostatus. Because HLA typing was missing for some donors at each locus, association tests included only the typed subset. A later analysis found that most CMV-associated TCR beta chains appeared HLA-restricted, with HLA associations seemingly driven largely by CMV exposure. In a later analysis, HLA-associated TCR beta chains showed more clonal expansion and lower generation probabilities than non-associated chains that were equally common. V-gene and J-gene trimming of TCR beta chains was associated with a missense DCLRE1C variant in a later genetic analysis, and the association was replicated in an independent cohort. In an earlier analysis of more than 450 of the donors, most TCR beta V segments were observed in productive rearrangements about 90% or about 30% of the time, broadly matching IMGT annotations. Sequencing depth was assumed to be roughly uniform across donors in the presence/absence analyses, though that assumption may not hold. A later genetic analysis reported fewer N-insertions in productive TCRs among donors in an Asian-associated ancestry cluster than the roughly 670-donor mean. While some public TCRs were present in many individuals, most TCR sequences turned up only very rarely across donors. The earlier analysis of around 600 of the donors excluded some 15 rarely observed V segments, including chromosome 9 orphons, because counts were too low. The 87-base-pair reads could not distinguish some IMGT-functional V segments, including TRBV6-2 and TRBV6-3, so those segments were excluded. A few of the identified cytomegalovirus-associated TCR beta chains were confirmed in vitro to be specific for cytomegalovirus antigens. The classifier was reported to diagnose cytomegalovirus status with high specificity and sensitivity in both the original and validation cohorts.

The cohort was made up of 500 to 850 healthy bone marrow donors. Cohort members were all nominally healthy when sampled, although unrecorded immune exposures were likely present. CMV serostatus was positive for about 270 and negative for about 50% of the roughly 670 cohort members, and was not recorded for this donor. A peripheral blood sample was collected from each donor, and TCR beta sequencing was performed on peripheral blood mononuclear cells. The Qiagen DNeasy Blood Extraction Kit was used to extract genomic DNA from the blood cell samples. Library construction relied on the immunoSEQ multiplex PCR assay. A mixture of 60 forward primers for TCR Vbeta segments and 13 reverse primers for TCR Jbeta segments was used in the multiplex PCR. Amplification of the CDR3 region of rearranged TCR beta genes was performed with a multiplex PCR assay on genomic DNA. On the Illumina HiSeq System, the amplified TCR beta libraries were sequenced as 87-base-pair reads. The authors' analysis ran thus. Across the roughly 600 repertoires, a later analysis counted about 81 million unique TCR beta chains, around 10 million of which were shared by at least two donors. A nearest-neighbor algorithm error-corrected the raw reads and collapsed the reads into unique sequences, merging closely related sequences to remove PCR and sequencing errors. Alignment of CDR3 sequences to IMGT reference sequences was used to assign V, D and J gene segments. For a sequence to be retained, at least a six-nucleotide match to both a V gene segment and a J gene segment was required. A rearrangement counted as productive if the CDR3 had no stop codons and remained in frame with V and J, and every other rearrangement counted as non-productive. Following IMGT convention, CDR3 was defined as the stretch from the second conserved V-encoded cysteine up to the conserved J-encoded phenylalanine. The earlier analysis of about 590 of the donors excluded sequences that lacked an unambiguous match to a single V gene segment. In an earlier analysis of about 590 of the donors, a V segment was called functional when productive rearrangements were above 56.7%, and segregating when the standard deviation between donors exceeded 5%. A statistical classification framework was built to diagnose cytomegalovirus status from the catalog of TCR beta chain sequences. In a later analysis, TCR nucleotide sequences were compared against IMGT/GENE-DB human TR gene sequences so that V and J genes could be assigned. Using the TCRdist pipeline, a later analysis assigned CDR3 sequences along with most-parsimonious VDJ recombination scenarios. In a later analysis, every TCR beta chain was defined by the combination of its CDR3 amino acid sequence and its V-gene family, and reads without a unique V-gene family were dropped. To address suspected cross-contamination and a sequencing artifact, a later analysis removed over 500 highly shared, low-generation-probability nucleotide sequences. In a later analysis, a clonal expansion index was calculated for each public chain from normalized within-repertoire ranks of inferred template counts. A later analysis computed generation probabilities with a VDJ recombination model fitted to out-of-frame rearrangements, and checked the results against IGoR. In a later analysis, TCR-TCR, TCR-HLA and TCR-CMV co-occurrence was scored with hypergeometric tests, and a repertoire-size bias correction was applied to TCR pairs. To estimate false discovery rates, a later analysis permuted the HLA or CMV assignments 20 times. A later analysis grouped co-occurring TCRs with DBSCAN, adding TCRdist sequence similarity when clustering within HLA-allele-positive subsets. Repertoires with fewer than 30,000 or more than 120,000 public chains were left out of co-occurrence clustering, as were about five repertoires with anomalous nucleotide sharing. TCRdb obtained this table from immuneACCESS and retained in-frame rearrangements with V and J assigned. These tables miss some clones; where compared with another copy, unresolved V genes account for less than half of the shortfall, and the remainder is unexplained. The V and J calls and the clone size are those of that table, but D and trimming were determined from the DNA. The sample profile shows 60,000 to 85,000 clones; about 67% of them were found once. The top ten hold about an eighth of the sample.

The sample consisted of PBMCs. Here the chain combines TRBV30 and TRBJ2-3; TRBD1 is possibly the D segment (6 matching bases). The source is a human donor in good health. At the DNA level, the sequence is TGTGCCTGGAGCCCCAGGACAGTAAGCACAGATACGCAGTATTTT. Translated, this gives CAWSPRTVSTDTQYF. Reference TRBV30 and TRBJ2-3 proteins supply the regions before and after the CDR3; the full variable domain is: SQTIHQWPATLVQPVGSPLSLECTVEGTSNPNLYWYRQAAGRGLQLLFYSVGIGQISSEVPQNLSASRPQDRQFILSSKKLLLSDSGFYLCAWSPRTVSTDTQYFGPGTRLTVL.